These 14 T cell receptor beta chains came from one sample sequenced in a study of T cells in Graves' hyperthyroidism and ophthalmopathy. There were TCR beta CDR3 regions amplified from RNA transcripts. HTBI primers were used for first-round RT-PCR of the TCR CDR3. TCRdb passed the multiplex PCR reads through MiXCR, listing each CDR3 protein once. The sample shows about 640,000 distinct CDR3 sequences, less than 25% of them seen only once. Source material: blood. The receptors shown here come from a young man with Graves' ophthalmopathy.

This clonotype occurred a few times. This chain uses TRBV28 with TRBJ2-7; 11 bases are shared with TRBD1. Germline V gives CDR1 MDHEN, CDR2 SYDVKM. The CDR3 has 16 amino acids. The J segment lost 2 bases and the V segment lost 7 bases, leaving 10 bases of the junction unmatched. Written as DNA, the CDR3 is TGTGCCAGCAAGGGGACAGGGGGTAAGGGGGCCTACGAGCAGTACTTC. It is translated as CASKGTGGKGAYEQYF. Using reference TRBV28 and TRBJ2-7 for the parts outside the CDR3, the full variable domain is DVKVTQSSRYLVKRTGEKVFLECVQDMDHENMFWYRQDPGLGLRLIYFSYDVKMKEKGDIPEGYSVSREKKERFSLILESASTNQTSMYLCASKGTGGKGAYEQYFGPGTRLTVT.

The table lists this clonotype with a few counts. The chain is built from TRBV6-5 and TRBJ1-4; TRBD1 matches 9 bases. J was trimmed by 8 bases and V by 4 bases; bases with no gene match: 11. Per the germline V gene, CDR1 is MNHEY and CDR2 is SVGAGI. The CDR3 consists of 16 residues. DNA of the CDR3: TGTGCCAGCAGTTCCTCCGGGACAGGGTGGCAGGAAAAACTGTTTTTT. Translation: CASSSSGTGWQEKLFF.

The rearrangement links TRBV6-9 to TRBJ2-1, with 7 positions matching TRBD2. The CDR3 loop spans 16 amino acids. CDR1 is MNHGY, CDR2 SVAAGI, per germline. The V gene end was trimmed by 5 bases and the J gene end by 2 bases; junction bases not matched to a gene: 9. In nucleotides, the CDR3 is TGTGCCAGCAGTATTCAGACTAGCCGAACCTACAATGAGCAGTTCTTC. This translates into CASSIQTSRTYNEQFF.

There are a few counts of this clonotype. This sequence joins TRBV12-3 or TRBV12-4 and TRBJ2-5; D gene uncertain. Trimming removed 1 base from V and 4 bases from J, with 10 bases in between. The CDR3 covers 14 residues. DNA for the CDR3: TGTGCCAGCAGTTTAGTTGTGACCCGAGAGACCCAGTACTTC. The encoded protein is CASSLVVTRETQYF.

J is TRBJ2-3 and V is TRBV6-1; TRBD1 is a possible D gene (5 bases). CDR1 is MNHNS and CDR2 is SASEGT in the germline V gene. With 4 bases removed from V and 0 bases from J, the gap between germline ends came to 8 bases. The CDR3 extends over 14 amino acids. The CDR3 DNA reads TGTGCCAGCAGTGCAGGGTCTAGCACAGATACGCAGTATTTT. Protein product: CASSAGSSTDTQYF.

This clonotype was observed a handful of times. CDR3 coding DNA: TGTGCCAGCAGCTTAATGAGCGATACGCAGTATTTT. Translation gives CASSLMSDTQYF. The chain has TRBV7-2 and TRBJ2-3; D gene unclear. The CDR3 covers 12 residues. Trimming pared 2 bases from V and 6 bases from J, leaving 6 bases between. Per the germline V gene, CDR1 is SGHTA and CDR2 is FQGNSA.

This clonotype was found a few times. This rearrangement joins TRBV6-1 to TRBJ2-7; TRBD1 matches at 9 bases. This CDR3 spans 16 amino acids. The trim removed 10 bases at V and 2 bases at J, leaving 15 bases unmatched. The V gene's germline CDR1 is MNHNS and CDR2 SASEGT. This chain's CDR3 is CATSRYGDRAAYEQYF. Written as DNA, the CDR3 is TGTGCCACCTCACGGTATGGGGACAGGGCAGCCTACGAGCAGTACTTC.

This clonotype has at least ten counts. The rearrangement joins TRBV7-2 to TRBJ1-5; perhaps TRBD1 as D (5 bases). Germline assignment: CDR1 SGHTA and CDR2 FQGNSA. With 2 bases removed from V and 3 bases from J, the gap between germline ends came to 11 bases. The CDR3 extends over 15 amino acids. The CDR3 reads CASSLIQELNQPQHF. In DNA, the CDR3 is TGTGCCAGCAGCTTAATACAGGAACTCAATCAGCCCCAGCATTTT.

This chain uses TRBV24-1 with TRBJ2-5; 7 bases map to TRBD1. Trimming took 3 bases from V and 0 from J; bases not matched to a gene: 3. This CDR3 region has 15 residues. Germline loops: CDR1 KGHDR, CDR2 SFDVKD. CDR3 sequence (DNA): TGTGCCACCAGTGATGGGACAGAATACCAAGAGACCCAGTACTTC. This gives the protein CATSDGTEYQETQYF.

This clonotype was detected a few times. The chain uses TRBV2 and TRBJ1-6, with D possibly being TRBD1 (6 bases). V was trimmed by 6 bases and J by 5 bases, leaving 11 bases between them. Germline V lookup: CDR1 SNHLY, CDR2 FYNNEI. The CDR3 has 14 residues. Here the CDR3 DNA reads TGTGCCAGCAGCCAGGGGACGGATAATTCACCCCTCCACTTT. Protein sequence: CASSQGTDNSPLHF.

The V gene is TRBV28, the J gene TRBJ2-7, with D hard to call. The CDR3 is 9 residues long. Germline V gene sequence: CDR1 MDHEN, CDR2 SYDVKM. The germline V and J ends were trimmed by 7 bases and 6 bases, with 4 bases remaining between them. CDR3 DNA sequence: TGTGCCAGCATATGCGAGCAGTACTTC. Its protein is CASICEQYF.

This clonotype was observed many times. This chain's CDR3 is CASSFGNEQYF. The DNA for the CDR3 is TGCGCCAGCAGCTTCGGCAACGAGCAGTACTTC. The chain joins TRBV5-1 to TRBJ2-7; D gene unclear. Trimming pared 2 bases from V and 5 bases from J, leaving 5 bases between. This CDR3 region has 11 residues. Germline loops: CDR1 SGHRS, CDR2 YFSETQ.

Comment on this clonotype: At one of its ends the junction is not consistent with the germline gene, which may arise from a read error. This chain joins TRBV5-1 and TRBJ2-3, with D possibly called TRBD1 or TRBD2 (5 bases each). Germline lookup yields CDR1 SGHRS and CDR2 YFSETQ. The CDR3 loop spans 14 amino acids. The chain's CDR3 is CASRAGMSTGTQYF. The CDR3 nucleotides read TGCGCCAGCAGGGCCGGGATGAGCACAGGTACGCAGTATTTT.

This clonotype was seen many times. V and J are TRBV2 and TRBJ2-7; D not certain. Per germline, CDR1 SNHLY and CDR2 FYNNEI. Trimming shortened V by 6 bases and J by 0 bases, and 15 bases separated the two germline ends. This CDR3 contains 15 residues. This CDR3 reads CASRAGRVSSYEQYF. CDR3 DNA: TGTGCCAGCAGAGCAGGACGCGTAAGCTCCTACGAGCAGTACTTC.